Below, 30 T cell receptor beta chains from the same sample are listed, as sequenced in a study of T cells after yellow fever vaccination. Via MiXCR, TCRdb re-called the 5' RACE reads, giving one row per CDR3 protein. This sample has approximately 300,000 distinct CDR3 sequences, with more than 8.5% found just once. The specimen comprised PBMCs, sampled on the day of the first yellow fever vaccination. These receptors were collected from a man in his late teens or twenties who received the YFV17D yellow fever vaccine.

This clonotype was seen many times. The chain combines TRBV6-5 with TRBJ1-5, with 8 nucleotides matching TRBD1. The germline V gene has CDR1 MNHEY and CDR2 SVGAGI. There are 14 residues in the CDR3. The V and J ends lost 3 bases and 6 bases, in that order; junction bases with no gene match: 4. The chain's CDR3 is CASSYTDRAQPQHF. DNA for the CDR3: TGTGCCAGCAGTTATACGGACAGGGCTCAGCCCCAGCATTTT.

This clonotype was recorded at least ten times. J is TRBJ2-2 and V is TRBV6-1; D call uncertain. The length of the CDR3 is 13 residues. The V end was cut by 5 bases, the J end by 5 bases, with 9 bases between. CDR1 and CDR2 from the germline V gene are MNHNS and SASEGT. This chain's CDR3 is CASSRYLTGELFF. The CDR3 nucleotides read TGTGCCAGCAGTCGATATCTAACCGGGGAGCTGTTTTTT.

On this clonotype: A read error may explain this, as a much larger clone is one base away. V usage is TRBV7-2 and J usage is TRBJ2-3; 9 nucleotides line up with TRBD2. The CDR3 runs 16 residues. Trimming cost V 7 bases and J 5 bases; bases outside gene matches: 13. The V gene's germline CDR1 is SGHTA and CDR2 FQGNSA. The CDR3 spells CASIRGPSGTGDTQYF. The DNA for the CDR3 is TGTGCCAGCATCCGAGGGCCTAGCGGGACGGGAGATACGCAGTATTTT. Together with reference TRBV7-2 and TRBJ2-3, the CDR3 gives the full variable domain: GAGVSQSPSNKVTEKGKDVELRCDPISGHTALYWYRQSLGQGLEFLIYFQGNSAPDKSGLPSDRFSAERTGGSVSTLTIQRTQQEDSAVYLCASIRGPSGTGDTQYFGPGTRLTVL.

The chain couples TRBV7-2 to TRBJ1-6; perhaps TRBD1 as D (6 bases). CDR1 is SGHTA and CDR2 is FQGNSA in the germline V gene. The V gene lost 3 bases and the J gene lost 5 bases, with 11 bases spanning the gap. The CDR3 is 15 amino acids. In DNA, the CDR3 is TGTGCCAGCAGCTTTAGGGGGAGGGATAATTCACCCCTCCACTTT. It is translated as CASSFRGRDNSPLHF.

The CDR3: CASSQETGGGVGGHEQFF. The CDR3 bases are TGCGCCAGCAGCCAAGAGACGGGGGGCGGGGTTGGGGGCCATGAGCAGTTCTTC. V gene TRBV4-3 combines with J gene TRBJ2-1, with D possibly TRBD2 on 7 matching bases. The V gene's germline CDR1 is LGHNA and CDR2 YSLEER. V was cut by 0 bases and J by 8 bases, with 23 bases left in between. The CDR3 loop spans 18 amino acids.

In nucleotides, the CDR3 is TGCGCCAGCAGCCCTGGTGTGCCAGCCGGGAACACTGAAGCTTTCTTT. Protein product: CASSPGVPAGNTEAFF. The V call is TRBV5-1, the J call TRBJ1-1; unclear D gene. Germline V gene lookup returns CDR1 SGHRS and CDR2 YFSETQ. The CDR3 covers 16 residues. Trimming stripped 4 bases from V and 1 base from J, with 17 bases between.

CDR3: CSALLLGALNTEAFF. CDR3 DNA: TGCAGTGCCCTGCTCCTGGGTGCTTTGAACACTGAAGCTTTCTTT. The V and J genes are TRBV20-1 and TRBJ1-1; the D is unclear. Germline CDR1 and CDR2: DFQATT and SNEGSKA (reference sequence). The CDR3 extends over 15 amino acids. Trimming pared 6 bases from V and 0 bases from J, leaving 17 bases between.

In this sample, this clonotype turned up a few times. The genes are TRBV12-3 or TRBV12-4 and TRBJ1-5; 8 nucleotides agree with TRBD1. CDR3 length: 14 amino acids. With 6 bases clipped from V and 7 bases from J, the junction kept 8 bases outside the gene matches. CDR3 loop: CASRSGTGHQPQHF. The CDR3, as DNA: TGTGCCAGCAGGTCCGGGACAGGACACCAGCCCCAGCATTTT.

This clonotype was seen ten or more times. The chain joins TRBV6-5 to TRBJ2-1; D may be TRBD2 (5 bases). Trimming removed 6 bases from V and 6 bases from J, with 12 bases in between. Germline-derived CDR1 and CDR2 are MNHEY and SVGAGI. The CDR3 is 13 amino acids. CDR3 coding DNA: TGTGCCAGCAGATATGTTGGAGGCAATGAGCAGTTCTTC. It yields the protein CASRYVGGNEQFF.

This clonotype was observed at least ten times. The rearrangement joins TRBV25-1 to TRBJ2-2, with D possibly matching TRBD1 (6 bases). The CDR3 totals 16 residues. The germline CDR1 and CDR2 sequences are MGHDK and SYGVNS. Deletions cut 3 bases from V and 5 bases from J, with 16 bases between. The CDR3 DNA is TGTGCCAGCAGTGATCTACAGGGCCCTAGGACCGGGGAGCTGTTTTTT. Translated, it gives CASSDLQGPRTGELFF.

This clonotype has just a few counts. The chain recombines TRBV5-1 with TRBJ1-2, with unresolved D. Trimming cost V 1 base and J 8 bases, with 12 bases left between them. Germline assignment: CDR1 SGHRS and CDR2 YFSETQ. This CDR3 has 13 amino acids. CDR3 loop: CASSLNGVEGYTF. CDR3 in DNA: TGCGCCAGCAGCTTGAACGGGGTGGAGGGCTACACCTTC.

This clonotype was found many times. This chain connects TRBV4-3 to TRBJ1-4, with unresolved D. Germline assignment: CDR1 LGHNA and CDR2 YSLEER. Trimming took off 1 base at V and 4 bases at J, with 7 bases between the two ends. The CDR3 has 14 residues. The CDR3 sequence: CASSQGSNNEKLFF. The DNA for the CDR3 is TGCGCCAGCAGCCAAGGCAGTAATAATGAAAAACTGTTTTTT.

This clonotype was counted many times. V usage is TRBV5-6 and J usage is TRBJ1-1, with D possibly matching TRBD1 (5 bases). V lost 3 bases and J 2 bases, leaving 14 bases between the germline ends. Germline V CDR1 and CDR2: SGHDT, YYEEEE. The CDR3 consists of 15 residues. This chain's CDR3 is CASSSGPRANTEAFF. The CDR3 nucleotides read TGTGCCAGCAGCTCGGGACCCAGGGCAAACACTGAAGCTTTCTTT. Variable domain in full (rest from reference TRBV5-6 and TRBJ1-1): DAGVTQSPTHLIKTRGQQVTLRCSPKSGHDTVSWYQQALGQGPQFIFQYYEEEERQRGNFPDRFSGHQFPNYSSELNVNALLLGDSALYLCASSSGPRANTEAFFGQGTRLTVV.

A few counts support this clonotype. This chain joins TRBV29-1 and TRBJ1-2; TRBD1 agrees at 8 bases. This CDR3 has 13 amino acids. Germline V gene lookup returns CDR1 SQVTM and CDR2 ANQGSEA. V lost 7 bases to trimming and J lost 4 bases; unmatched junction nucleotides: 8. The CDR3 sequence: CSAGQGWGYGYTF. The DNA for the CDR3 is TGCAGCGCCGGACAGGGATGGGGCTATGGCTACACCTTC.

The table lists this clonotype with a few counts. V usage is TRBV6-6 and J usage is TRBJ2-7; D unclear. Trimming removed 2 bases from V and 5 bases from J, with 7 bases in between. CDR1 and CDR2 (germline): MNHNY, SVGAGI (reference sequence). The CDR3 loop spans 12 amino acids. In DNA, the CDR3 is TGTGCCAGCAGTTACGTAGTCGACGAGCAGTACTTC. Protein sequence: CASSYVVDEQYF.

V gene TRBV6-5 combines with J gene TRBJ2-6, with D unresolved. This CDR3 contains 16 residues. The V gene's germline CDR1 is MNHEY and CDR2 SVGAGI. V was shortened by 2 bases and J by 0 bases, with 8 bases between the two germline ends. CDR3 DNA: TGTGCCAGCAGTTACATGATAAACTCTGGGGCCAACGTCCTGACTTTC. Its protein is CASSYMINSGANVLTF.

V and J are TRBV5-5 and TRBJ1-5; D perhaps matches TRBD1 (5 bases). Germline CDR1 is SGHKS and CDR2 is YYEKEE (reference sequence). With 3 bases removed from V and 3 bases from J, the gap between germline ends came to 10 bases. The CDR3 totals 14 residues. DNA of the CDR3: TGTGCCAGCAGCTCGGGACGGCACAATCAGCCCCAGCATTTT. Residues: CASSSGRHNQPQHF.

The sample holds a few counts of this clonotype. J is TRBJ2-5 and V is TRBV18; the match to TRBD1 covers 8 bases. This CDR3 has 16 residues. The junction had 7 bases not matched to a gene; V was cut back by 3 bases and J by 1 base. Germline V gene lookup returns CDR1 KGHSH and CDR2 LQKENI. As DNA, the CDR3 is TGTGCCAGCTCACCTCCGGCAGGGGGCTTCCAAGAGACCCAGTACTTC. The encoded protein is CASSPPAGGFQETQYF.

A few counts support this clonotype. The rearrangement joins TRBV9 to TRBJ2-3, with 7 positions matching TRBD2. The CDR3 has 15 amino acids. The junction had 6 bases not matched to a gene; V was cut back by 4 bases and J by 1 base. Per the germline V gene, CDR1 is SGDLS and CDR2 is YYNGEE. This chain's CDR3 is CASSPHSGGTDTQYF. In DNA form, the CDR3 reads TGTGCCAGCAGCCCCCACAGCGGGGGCACAGATACGCAGTATTTT.

V and J are TRBV7-2 and TRBJ2-2; unclear D gene. This CDR3 contains 12 residues. The V end was cut by 5 bases, the J end by 7 bases, with 8 bases between. Germline-derived CDR1 and CDR2 are SGHTA and FQGNSA. The CDR3 region is CASSQWGGELFF. In DNA form, the CDR3 reads TGTGCCAGCAGCCAGTGGGGCGGGGAGCTGTTTTTT.

This clonotype was detected only a few times. The rearrangement uses TRBV7-2 and TRBJ2-3, with TRBD1 matching over 7 bases. V shed 3 bases and J 5 bases; nucleotides not matched to a gene: 8. Germline-derived CDR1 and CDR2 are SGHTA and FQGNSA. The CDR3 is 15 amino acids. The CDR3 region is CASSFGDSPQDTQYF. CDR3 coding DNA: TGTGCCAGCAGCTTCGGGGACAGTCCCCAAGATACGCAGTATTTT.

This clonotype was seen a few times. The V gene is TRBV7-9, the J gene TRBJ1-3; D might be TRBD1 (6 bases). The V end was cut by 5 bases, the J end by 0 bases, with 14 bases between. CDR3 length: 16 amino acids. CDR1 and CDR2 (germline): SEHNR, FQNEAQ (reference sequence). The CDR3 sequence: CASSKLTGVSGNTIYF. The CDR3 DNA is TGTGCCAGCAGCAAACTGACAGGTGTCTCTGGAAACACCATATATTTT.

The sample holds a few counts of this clonotype. The chain couples TRBV4-2 to TRBJ2-3; no reliable D call. V was pared by 1 base and J by 3 bases, with 8 bases between. The CDR3 loop spans 14 amino acids. Germline CDR1 and CDR2: LGHNA and YNFKEQ. The CDR3 here is CASSQVSETDTQYF. The CDR3 DNA reads as TGTGCCAGCAGCCAAGTGTCAGAGACAGATACGCAGTATTTT.

The chain uses TRBV19 and TRBJ2-7; 9 bases align to TRBD1. The ends lost 0 bases at V and 0 bases at J; junction bases unmatched: 0. CDR3 size: 15 residues. The V gene's germline CDR1 is LNHDA and CDR2 SQIVND (reference sequence). The CDR3 is CASSIEQGASYEQYF. CDR3 nucleotide sequence: TGTGCCAGTAGTATAGAACAGGGGGCCTCCTACGAGCAGTACTTC.

This chain uses TRBV12-3 or TRBV12-4 with TRBJ1-4, with D hard to call. CDR3 length: 14 residues. The V gene lost 6 bases and the J gene lost 2 bases, with 10 bases spanning the gap. Here the CDR3 reads CASREWGTNEKLFF. The CDR3 region has the DNA TGTGCCAGCAGGGAGTGGGGTACTAATGAAAAACTGTTTTTT.

This clonotype was recorded a few times. This chain uses TRBV4-3 with TRBJ2-3, with D perhaps being TRBD1 or TRBD2 (5 bases each). Trimming took 0 bases from V and 4 from J, leaving 17 bases between them. From germline, CDR1 is LGHNA and CDR2 YSLEER. The CDR3 covers 17 residues. The CDR3 DNA sequence: TGCGCCAGCAGCCAAGAACGAGGGGCAAACCGGGCAGATACGCAGTATTTT. Its protein product is CASSQERGANRADTQYF.

This CDR3 is CASRQGTGNQPQHF. CDR3 nucleotide sequence: TGTGCCAGCAGACAGGGGACGGGCAATCAGCCCCAGCATTTT. This rearrangement joins TRBV6-2 or TRBV6-3 to TRBJ1-5; 7 bases are shared with TRBD1. Germline V CDR1 and CDR2: MNHEY, SVGEGT. CDR3 length: 14 residues. Unmatched junction bases numbered 4, after V lost 6 bases and J lost 2 bases.

This clonotype has only a few counts. The chain employs TRBV5-1 and TRBJ1-1; D uncertain. The CDR3 is made up of 13 amino acids. The germline V and J ends were trimmed by 3 bases and 1 base, with 7 bases remaining between them. The V gene's germline CDR1 is SGHRS and CDR2 YFSETQ. This chain's CDR3 is CASSSAPNTEAFF. The CDR3 nucleotides are TGCGCCAGCAGCTCCGCCCCGAACACTGAAGCTTTCTTT.

This clonotype turned up a few times. In DNA, the CDR3 is TGTGCCAGCAGCTTCTTAAGCGGGGGGGCCCATGAGCAGTTCTTC. The encoded protein is CASSFLSGGAHEQFF. V usage is TRBV7-3 and J usage is TRBJ2-1; 10 bases fit TRBD2. Trimming took 3 bases from V and 8 from J; bases not matched to a gene: 7. CDR1 is SGHTA, CDR2 FQGTGA, per germline. The CDR3 has 15 residues.

The chain couples TRBV6-2 or TRBV6-3 to TRBJ2-7, with TRBD1 matching 7 bases. Germline V gene lookup returns CDR1 MNHEY and CDR2 SVGEGT. V lost 4 bases and J lost 7; bases outside the gene matches: 7. The CDR3 contains 13 residues. The CDR3: CASSSSTGREQYV. DNA of the CDR3: TGTGCCAGCAGTTCCTCGACAGGGCGGGAGCAGTACGTC.